This T cell receptor (beta chain) comes out of a study of OX40 agonist ivuxolimab in advanced cancers. About the research overall: Under the entry rules, prior anti-PD-1, anti-PD-L1 or anti-CTLA-4 therapy was allowed, and about 40% had some.

The CDR3 runs 15 residues. Trimming removed 2 bases from V and 3 bases from J; junction bases left unmatched: 5. Germline CDR1 is MNHEY and CDR2 is SMNVEV (reference sequence). Using immunoSEQ multiplex PCR, the repertoire was profiled, and TCRdb retains in-frame clones only, with some absent. The sample consists of tens of thousands of clones, about four fifths of them appearing once. The J gene is TRBJ2-7, the V gene TRBV27; 9 positions agree with TRBD1. This sequence was found in an adult with an advanced solid tumor such as melanoma, head and neck, liver or kidney cancer. The source was CD4+ or CD8+ T cells sorted from blood, collected in a trial of the OX40 agonist ivuxolimab. The CDR3 DNA follows: TGTGCCAGCAGTTTAGGACAGGGGACGGACTACGAGCAGTACTTC. It specifies CASSLGQGTDYEQYF.